The 5 T cell receptor beta chains reported below all come from one sample, sequenced in a study of cytomegalovirus exposure and HLA in healthy donors. Using immunoSEQ multiplex PCR, the repertoire was profiled, and TCRdb retains in-frame clones only, with some absent. The sample lists 50,000 to 65,000 clones; roughly nine tenths were seen once. The sequenced sample consisted of PBMCs. These TCRs come from a woman younger than 35 in good health and CMV-seronegative.

The CDR3 DNA reads TGTGCCAGCAGCTCGGGACTAGCGGAAGAGACCCAGTACTTC. As protein: CASSSGLAEETQYF. J is TRBJ2-5 and V is TRBV5-6; 11 nucleotides align to TRBD2. This CDR3 spans 14 amino acids. Germline lookup yields CDR1 SGHDT and CDR2 YYEEEE. Trimming cost V 3 bases and J 3 bases; bases outside gene matches: 1.

The chain couples TRBV7-9 to TRBJ2-3, with D hard to call. V lost 5 bases to trimming and J lost 6 bases, with 12 bases between them. The CDR3 consists of 13 residues. The germline CDR1 and CDR2 sequences are SEHNR and FQNEAQ (reference sequence). CDR3 nucleotide sequence: TGTGCCAGCAGCGCCCGCGACACCGATACGCAGTATTTT. Its protein product is CASSARDTDTQYF.

This chain connects TRBV4-2 to TRBJ2-7, with 12 bases aligning to TRBD1. The germline CDR1 and CDR2 sequences are LGHNA and YNFKEQ. CDR3 size: 15 residues. After removal of 2 bases from V and 6 bases from J, the junction contained 5 bases not matched to a gene. In DNA, the CDR3 is TGTGCCAGCAGCCAATGGGGACAGGGGGCGGTCGAGCAGTACTTC. Translating it yields CASSQWGQGAVEQYF.

This chain uses TRBV27 with TRBJ1-4; D call uncertain. In germline, CDR1 is MNHEY, CDR2 SMNVEV (reference sequence). The CDR3 contains 14 residues. V lost 2 bases and J 6 bases, leaving 10 bases between the germline ends. The CDR3 DNA is TGTGCCAGCAGTTTACGAGGCCCATATGAAAAACTGTTTTTT. The encoded protein is CASSLRGPYEKLFF.

The chain combines TRBV12-5 with TRBJ2-7; D not certain. This CDR3 region has 11 residues. Germline CDR1 LGHNT, CDR2 FRNRAP. Trimming stripped 6 bases from V and 3 bases from J, with 6 bases between. The CDR3 nucleotides are TGTGCTAGTGGACTGCTCTACGAGCAGTACTTC. Protein product: CASGLLYEQYF.